This TCR beta chain emerged from a study of beta chain features in type 1 diabetes. Sort purity for all populations was recorded as exceeding 98%. Comments on this clone: Its cognate antigen is unknown.

Since all of the isolated RNA was reverse transcribed, expressed TCRB transcripts were what got sequenced. Sequenced by immunoSEQ multiplex PCR; TCRdb stores in-frame clones only, minus some. The repertoire has about 230,000 clones, over 7.5% of them found once; the top ten carry approximately 0.03%. This CDR3 is 13 amino acids long. In germline, CDR1 is GTSNPN, CDR2 SVGIG (reference sequence). The germline V and J ends were trimmed by 3 bases and 5 bases, with 14 bases remaining between them. Study outcomes and limitations: People with Type 1 diabetes carried modestly yet significantly shorter TCRB CDR3s in all four CD4+ subsets.

The sequenced sample was naive CD4+ T cells from blood. The clonotype was recovered from a woman younger than 35 in good health. V gene TRBV30 combines with J gene TRBJ2-7; D perhaps matches TRBD1 (6 bases). The CDR3, as DNA: TGTGCCTGGAGCGCTGACAGGTTTGACGAGCAGTACTTC. This codes for CAWSADRFDEQYF. The full variable domain, in which reference TRBV30 and TRBJ2-7 provide the parts outside the CDR3, is SQTIHQWPATLVQPVGSPLSLECTVEGTSNPNLYWYRQAAGRGLQLLFYSVGIGQISSEVPQNLSASRPQDRQFILSSKKLLLSDSGFYLCAWSADRFDEQYFGPGTRLTVT.